These T cell receptor beta chains were read from a single sample in a study of blood T cell repertoires in COVID-19. Method: immunoSEQ multiplex PCR; TCRdb's copy keeps in-frame clones and lacks some. The repertoire holds about 320,000 clones, with 85% as singletons. The sequenced sample consisted of PBMCs or T cells enriched from blood (not recorded which). These receptor sequences come from a woman aged 30 to 39 who had been exposed to COVID-19. Both conserved end residues are part of each CDR3. A D gene is named only where the DNA matches it firmly. Some rows have no size entry. The others give once, few or many, or a class for an expanded clone.

D gene	J gene	V gene	CDR3 length	clone size	CDR3 protein	CDR3 DNA
TRBD2	TRBJ2-7	TRBV7-8	15	.	CASSFRAGVGYEQYF	TGTGCCAGCAGCTTTAGGGCGGGAGTAGGATACGAGCAGTACTTC
.	TRBJ1-1	TRBV30	14	once	CAWNLAGSNTEAFF	TGTGCCTGGAATCTCGCAGGGTCGAACACTGAAGCTTTCTTT
.	TRBJ1-1	TRBV28	11	once	CASSSNTEAFF	TGTGCCAGCAGCTCTAACACTGAAGCTTTCTTT
TRBD2	TRBJ2-7	TRBV12-5	15	.	CASGLAQGGTYEQYF	TGTGCTAGTGGTTTGGCCCAGGGAGGGACCTACGAGCAGTACTTC
TRBD2	TRBJ2-7	TRBV28	15	.	CASSGVGGRAYEQYF	TGTGCCAGCAGTGGTGTCGGCGGGAGGGCCTACGAGCAGTACTTC
.	TRBJ2-7	TRBV28	12	.	CASSTVSYEQYF	TGTGCCAGCAGTACAGTGTCCTACGAGCAGTACTTC
TRBD2	TRBJ2-1	TRBV19	14	once	CASLMGGGDNEQFF	TGTGCCAGTCTTATGGGCGGGGGGGACAATGAGCAGTTCTTC
TRBD1	TRBJ2-2	TRBV6-5	15	.	CASRPGQGPSGELFF	TGTGCCAGCAGACCGGGACAGGGGCCATCCGGGGAGCTGTTTTTT
.	TRBJ1-1	TRBV21-1	13	.	CASGIDRVAEAFF	TGTGCCAGCGGAATCGACAGGGTCGCTGAAGCTTTCTTT
.	TRBJ2-5	TRBV19	12	.	CASGFPGETQYF	TGTGCCAGTGGTTTTCCAGGGGAGACCCAGTACTTC
.	TRBJ1-2	TRBV6-5	15	.	CASTSLLGAENGYTF	TGTGCCAGCACCTCTCTTTTGGGGGCAGAGAATGGCTACACCTTC
.	TRBJ2-5	TRBV27	16	.	CASSQLTGPYQETQYF	TGTGCCAGCAGTCAACTAACAGGCCCGTACCAAGAGACCCAGTACTTC
TRBD2	TRBJ2-7	TRBV30	14	.	CAWSEASGSYEQYF	TGTGCCTGGAGTGAGGCTAGCGGGTCCTACGAGCAGTACTTC
.	TRBJ1-6	TRBV2	13	.	CASSEDGRDTKDF	TGTGCCAGCAGTGAAGATGGTCGGGACACTAAAGACTTT
.	TRBJ1-1	TRBV4-1	16	.	CASSQLTIRDLSEAFF	TGCGCCAGCAGCCAACTAACTATCAGGGATTTATCTGAAGCTTTCTTT
TRBD1	TRBJ2-7	TRBV3-1/TRBV3-2	15	.	CASSAGWTGMSEQYF	TGTGCCAGCAGCGCAGGATGGACAGGGATGAGCGAGCAGTACTTC
.	TRBJ2-1	TRBV9	15	.	CASSPSTGHMNEQFF	TGTGCCAGCAGCCCAAGTACAGGGCATATGAATGAGCAGTTCTTC
TRBD1	TRBJ2-5	TRBV18	16	.	CASSSTGQGAQETQYF	TGTGCCAGCTCATCCACGGGACAGGGGGCTCAAGAGACCCAGTACTTC
.	TRBJ2-5	TRBV25-1	12	.	CASSEIGGTQYF	TGTGCCAGCAGTGAAATCGGGGGGACCCAGTACTTC
TRBD1	TRBJ1-2	TRBV2	16	.	CASTTPRDRAASGYTF	TGTGCCAGTACCACCCCCCGGGACAGGGCTGCGAGTGGCTACACCTTC
TRBD2	TRBJ2-7	TRBV7-8	16	.	CASSSRLADFFYEQYF	TGTGCCAGCAGCTCGAGACTAGCGGATTTTTTCTACGAGCAGTACTTC
.	TRBJ1-5	TRBV6-6	15	.	CASSYRQDSNQPQHF	TGTGCCAGCAGTTACCGACAGGATAGCAATCAGCCCCAGCATTTT
.	TRBJ1-2	TRBV20-1	11	.	CSASLRRGDTF	TGCAGTGCTAGCTTGCGGCGGGGGGACACCTTC
.	TRBJ1-1	TRBV3-1/TRBV3-2	17	.	CASSQGGGGDPNTEAFF	TGTGCCAGCAGCCAAGGGGGTGGGGGCGACCCGAACACTGAAGCTTTCTTT
.	TRBJ2-7	TRBV3-1/TRBV3-2	13	.	CASSQDRRPGQYF	TGTGCCAGCAGCCAAGATCGGAGGCCCGGGCAGTACTTC
TRBD2	TRBJ2-1	TRBV2	16	.	CATQGLAGYSYNEQFF	TGTGCCACCCAAGGACTAGCGGGGTACTCCTACAATGAGCAGTTCTTC